The 17 T cell receptor beta chains presented below share a single source sample, sequenced in a study of OX40 agonist ivuxolimab in advanced cancers. Using immunoSEQ multiplex PCR, the repertoire was profiled, and TCRdb retains in-frame clones only, with some absent. Of about 99,000 clones in the sample, roughly 94% were seen once. The sample consisted of CD4+ or CD8+ T cells sorted from blood, taken in a trial of the OX40 agonist ivuxolimab. These receptors were obtained from an adult with an advanced solid tumor such as melanoma, head and neck, liver or kidney cancer.

This chain links TRBV5-1 with TRBJ2-3; possible D gene TRBD1, 7 bases. V dropped 6 bases and J dropped 0 bases, with 11 bases sitting between them. Germline-derived CDR1 and CDR2 are SGHRS and YFSETQ. The CDR3 consists of 14 residues. The CDR3 sequence: CASTGGMSTDTQYF. CDR3 coding DNA: TGCGCCAGCACAGGGGGGATGAGCACAGATACGCAGTATTTT. Variable domain in full (rest from reference TRBV5-1 and TRBJ2-3): KAGVTQTPRYLIKTRGQQVTLSCSPISGHRSVSWYQQTPGQGLQFLFEYFSETQRNKGNFPGRFSGRQFSNSRSEMNVSTLELGDSALYLCASTGGMSTDTQYFGPGTRLTVL.

This sequence joins TRBV19 and TRBJ1-1, with unresolved D. The CDR3 totals 13 residues. With 6 bases removed from V and 3 bases from J, the gap between germline ends came to 11 bases. Germline loops: CDR1 LNHDA, CDR2 SQIVND (reference sequence). The CDR3 nucleotides read TGTGCCAGTAGGGAGGGTCGGGACACTGAAGCTTTCTTT. Translating it yields CASREGRDTEAFF. Based on the CDR3 plus reference TRBV19 and TRBJ1-1, the full variable domain is DGGITQSPKYLFRKEGQNVTLSCEQNLNHDAMYWYRQDPGQGLRLIYYSQIVNDFQKGDIAEGYSVSREKKESFPLTVTSAQKNPTAFYLCASREGRDTEAFFGQGTRLTVV.

The chain couples TRBV9 to TRBJ1-4, with D perhaps matching TRBD1 (5 bases). Germline CDR1 SGDLS, CDR2 YYNGEE. V lost 2 bases and J lost 5, with 10 bases in between. This CDR3 comprises 14 residues. The CDR3 DNA sequence: TGTGCCAGCAGCGTCGGGGGTTGGAATGAAAAACTGTTTTTT. Translating it yields CASSVGGWNEKLFF.

In DNA, the CDR3 is TGTGCCAGCAGCTTGGCCGGGACAGGGGGCTATGGCTACACCTTC. Its translation is CASSLAGTGGYGYTF. V is TRBV5-5 and J is TRBJ1-2; 11 nucleotides agree with TRBD1. Germline loops: CDR1 SGHKS, CDR2 YYEKEE (reference sequence). J lost 4 bases, V lost 0 bases, and 2 bases had no gene match. The CDR3 totals 15 residues.

The V call is TRBV30, the J call TRBJ1-1, with D hard to call. Trimming took 3 bases from V and 1 from J, leaving 6 bases between them. Germline V gene sequence: CDR1 GTSNPN, CDR2 SVGIG (reference sequence). The CDR3 sequence is 12 residues long. The CDR3 nucleotides are TGTGCCTGGAGCCCGGGGAACACTGAAGCTTTCTTT. It yields the protein CAWSPGNTEAFF.

V is TRBV27 and J is TRBJ1-2; 11 nucleotides align to TRBD1. CDR3 size: 15 residues. V lost 5 bases, J lost 5 bases, and 7 bases stayed unmatched. Germline CDR1 is MNHEY and CDR2 is SMNVEV (reference sequence). The DNA for the CDR3 is TGTGCCAGCAGTGCACGGACAGGGGGCTGGTATGGCTACACCTTC. Protein sequence: CASSARTGGWYGYTF.

This clone was seen once. The V call is TRBV14, the J call TRBJ2-5, with TRBD2 identical over 16 bases. V dropped 3 bases and J dropped 5; count of bases not matched to a gene: 12. The length of the CDR3 is 19 residues. Germline V gene sequence: CDR1 SGHDN, CDR2 FVKESK. As DNA, the CDR3 is TGTGCCAGCAGCCACCTACCGGGACTAGCGGGGGGGCGACGCGAGACCCAGTACTTC. Translation: CASSHLPGLAGGRRETQYF.

The chain couples TRBV5-1 to TRBJ2-7, with 8 nucleotides matching TRBD1. Germline V gene sequence: CDR1 SGHRS, CDR2 YFSETQ. With V trimmed by 0 bases and J by 2 bases, 4 bases remained unmatched. The CDR3 spans 15 residues. The CDR3 DNA reads as TGCGCCAGCAGCTTGGAGACAGGGGTGGCCTACGAGCAGTACTTC. It yields the protein CASSLETGVAYEQYF.

The V call is TRBV27, the J call TRBJ1-5; D remains unclear. The germline gives CDR1 MNHEY, CDR2 SMNVEV (reference sequence). This CDR3 has 13 amino acids. Trimming removed 6 bases from V and 5 bases from J, with 11 bases in between. The CDR3 sequence: CASRWSHDQPQHF. DNA of the CDR3: TGTGCCAGCAGGTGGAGTCATGATCAGCCCCAGCATTTT.

V is TRBV27 and J is TRBJ1-5, with D perhaps matching TRBD1 (5 bases). This CDR3 has 13 amino acids. The V gene's germline CDR1 is MNHEY and CDR2 SMNVEV (reference sequence). Trimming left V 5 bases short and J 6 bases short, with 11 bases between. Here the CDR3 reads CASSPGRGQPQHF. DNA for the CDR3: TGTGCCAGCAGTCCTGGGAGGGGTCAGCCCCAGCATTTT.

The chain has TRBV5-1 and TRBJ2-7, with D possibly being TRBD2 (5 bases). The CDR3 consists of 13 residues. V dropped 0 bases and J dropped 6 bases, with 10 bases sitting between them. CDR1 and CDR2 from the germline V gene are SGHRS and YFSETQ. CDR3 nucleotide sequence: TGCGCCAGCAGCTTGGACCCCGGAGGCGAGCAGTACTTC. Translating it yields CASSLDPGGEQYF. Variable domain in full (rest from reference TRBV5-1 and TRBJ2-7): KAGVTQTPRYLIKTRGQQVTLSCSPISGHRSVSWYQQTPGQGLQFLFEYFSETQRNKGNFPGRFSGRQFSNSRSEMNVSTLELGDSALYLCASSLDPGGEQYFGPGTRLTVT.

The chain uses TRBV10-3 and TRBJ1-1; D may be TRBD1 (6 bases). The CDR3 is 14 amino acids. V was trimmed by 7 bases and J by 1 base, leaving 13 bases between them. Germline CDR1 and CDR2: ENHRY and SYGVKD. CDR3 in DNA: TGTGCCATCACCCGGACAGAGAGGAACACTGAAGCTTTCTTT. It is translated as CAITRTERNTEAFF.

This chain connects TRBV7-8 to TRBJ1-6; TRBD1 aligns across 9 bases. The CDR3 runs to 19 residues. Losses at the gene ends were 3 bases for V and 4 bases for J; bases not matched to a gene: 13. In germline, CDR1 is SGHVS, CDR2 FQNEAQ. The CDR3 reads CASSLSGTGPSSYNSPLHF. In nucleotides, the CDR3 is TGTGCCAGCAGCTTGTCCGGGACAGGGCCTTCATCTTATAATTCACCCCTCCACTTT. The full variable domain, with the rest looked up from reference TRBV7-8 and TRBJ1-6, is GAGVSQSPRYKVAKRGQDVALRCDPISGHVSLFWYQQALGQGPEFLTYFQNEAQLDKSGLPSDRFFAERPEGSVSTLKIQRTQQEDSAVYLCASSLSGTGPSSYNSPLHFGNGTRLTVT.

The V and J genes are TRBV28 and TRBJ2-5, with D uncertain. V lost 5 bases to trimming and J lost 1 base, with 11 bases between them. CDR1 is MDHEN and CDR2 is SYDVKM in the germline V gene. This CDR3 is 14 amino acids long. The DNA of the CDR3 is TGTGCCAGCAGTCTGGCACGGAGCCAAGAGACCCAGTACTTC. Amino acid sequence: CASSLARSQETQYF. Based on the CDR3 plus reference TRBV28 and TRBJ2-5, the full variable domain is DVKVTQSSRYLVKRTGEKVFLECVQDMDHENMFWYRQDPGLGLRLIYFSYDVKMKEKGDIPEGYSVSREKKERFSLILESASTNQTSMYLCASSLARSQETQYFGPGTRLLVL.

The chain joins TRBV4-3 to TRBJ1-2; no clear D. The CDR3 loop spans 15 amino acids. V lost 1 base, J lost 0 bases, and 9 bases lay in between. Germline values: CDR1 LGHNA, CDR2 YSLEER. The CDR3 here is CASSQVAQANYGYTF. The CDR3 region has the DNA TGCGCCAGCAGCCAAGTCGCCCAAGCTAACTATGGCTACACCTTC.

This clone was observed once. CDR3: CASRLAGPNEQFF. CDR3 bases: TGTGCCAGCCGGCTAGCGGGCCCCAATGAGCAGTTCTTC. The rearrangement uses TRBV7-9 and TRBJ2-1, with TRBD2 identical over 8 bases. In germline, CDR1 is SEHNR, CDR2 FQNEAQ (reference sequence). This CDR3 contains 13 residues. Trimming cost V 8 bases and J 6 bases; bases outside gene matches: 6.

This clone was observed a single time. Here the CDR3 reads CASSPGTDSIYSGNTIYF. CDR3 in DNA: TGTGCCAGCAGCCCCGGGACGGATTCTATCTACTCTGGAAACACCATATATTTT. The chain carries TRBV7-9 and TRBJ1-3, with a weak D call TRBD1 (5 bases). Trimming pared 5 bases from V and 0 bases from J, leaving 20 bases between. The CDR3 totals 18 residues. The germline CDR1 and CDR2 sequences are SEHNR and FQNEAQ (reference sequence).